What follows are 10 T cell receptor beta chains derived from one specimen sequenced in a study of technical replicates of blood from a few donors. Only in-frame clones appear in the TCRdb table, and some are missing; sequencing was by immunoSEQ multiplex PCR. The table lists approximately 81,000 clones, under 97% of them singletons, with roughly 0.37% in the top ten. Sequencing was done on a sample of T cells isolated from PBMCs. These receptors were collected from a human donor in good health.

The chain carries TRBV2 and TRBJ1-5; 7 positions match TRBD1. The CDR3 is 13 residues long. Germline V gene data show CDR1 as SNHLY and CDR2 as FYNNEI. V gave up 5 bases and J gave up 2 bases; unmatched junction bases: 0. CDR3 sequence: CASSTGGNQPQHF. In DNA, the CDR3 is TGTGCCAGCAGTACAGGGGGCAATCAGCCCCAGCATTTT.

The chain couples TRBV30 to TRBJ1-3, with 8 bases matching TRBD1. CDR3 length: 14 residues. The germline gives CDR1 GTSNPN, CDR2 SVGIG (reference sequence). Losses at the gene ends were 4 bases for V and 4 bases for J; bases not matched to a gene: 6. For the CDR3, the DNA is TGTGCCTGGAATCGACAGGGGAACGGAAACACCATATATTTT. Translated: CAWNRQGNGNTIYF.

DNA for the CDR3: TGCGCCAGCAGCCGGAGACTAGCGGGAGAGGTTAGCAATGAGCAGTTCTTC. Amino acids: CASSRRLAGEVSNEQFF. This sequence joins TRBV4-1 and TRBJ2-1, with 12 bases lining up with TRBD2. The V and J ends lost 4 bases and 6 bases, in that order; junction bases with no gene match: 10. Looked up from germline, CDR1 is MGHRA and CDR2 is YSYEKL. This CDR3 contains 17 residues.

This rearrangement joins TRBV29-1 to TRBJ2-1; 7 nucleotides line up with TRBD2. Per the germline V gene, CDR1 is SQVTM and CDR2 is ANQGSEA. V dropped 4 bases and J dropped 4; count of bases not matched to a gene: 10. This CDR3 is 15 amino acids long. The CDR3: CSVGGGSFGYNEQFF. In DNA form, the CDR3 reads TGCAGCGTTGGAGGCGGGAGTTTTGGATACAATGAGCAGTTCTTC.

This clone has just one count. This chain connects TRBV28 to TRBJ2-7, with no clear D. CDR3 length: 13 residues. Germline-derived CDR1 and CDR2 are MDHEN and SYDVKM. Trimming took off 8 bases at V and 2 bases at J, with 13 bases between the two ends. The CDR3 DNA sequence: TGTGCCAGCGATAAGACACCAACCTACGAGCAGTACTTC. This translates into CASDKTPTYEQYF.

V usage is TRBV28 and J usage is TRBJ1-2, with D possibly being TRBD1 (5 bases). Trimming shortened V by 2 bases and J by 1 base, and 11 bases separated the two germline ends. The CDR3 length is 15 residues. Germline V CDR1 and CDR2: MDHEN, SYDVKM. CDR3 bases: TGTGCCAGCAGTTTACAGGGTTTCCTTAACTATGGCTACACCTTC. Translation gives CASSLQGFLNYGYTF.

This chain joins TRBV30 and TRBJ1-3; no firm D call. This CDR3 has 13 residues. V was trimmed by 3 bases and J by 3 bases, leaving 9 bases between them. Germline-derived CDR1 and CDR2 are GTSNPN and SVGIG (reference sequence). CDR3 DNA: TGTGCCTGGAGGAATACGGGTGGAAACACCATATATTTT. It specifies CAWRNTGGNTIYF.

The CDR3 sequence is CASSTIGLAGNNEQFF. CDR3 nucleotide sequence: TGTGCCAGTAGTACCATTGGACTAGCGGGCAACAATGAGCAGTTCTTC. The V call is TRBV19, the J call TRBJ2-1; 11 positions match TRBD2. The J segment lost 5 bases and the V segment lost 4 bases, leaving 7 bases of the junction unmatched. The CDR3 is 16 amino acids. Germline loops: CDR1 LNHDA, CDR2 SQIVND (reference sequence).

In this sample, this clone turned up once. Different DNA sequences within this sample yield the same CDR3. The genes are TRBV9 and TRBJ2-7; 8 nucleotides align to TRBD1. The CDR3 spans 13 residues. The trim removed 4 bases at V and 3 bases at J, leaving 3 bases unmatched. Germline V gene lookup returns CDR1 SGDLS and CDR2 YYNGEE. For the CDR3, the DNA is TGTGCCAGCAGCCTAGGACAGGGCTACGAGCAGTACTTC. The encoded protein is CASSLGQGYEQYF.

This chain connects TRBV7-2 to TRBJ1-2; possible D gene TRBD1, 6 bases. Deletions cut 5 bases from V and 2 bases from J, with 15 bases between. CDR3 length equals 15 residues. Germline CDR1 and CDR2: SGHTA and FQGNSA. The chain's CDR3 is CASSARQQGNYGYTF. CDR3 bases: TGTGCCAGCAGCGCACGACAGCAGGGGAACTATGGCTACACCTTC.